What follows describes a single T cell receptor beta chain. V shed 1 base and J 7 bases; nucleotides not matched to a gene: 7. The CDR3 is 16 residues long. In germline, CDR1 is SEHNR, CDR2 FQNEAQ (reference sequence). This record belongs to a study of shared clonotypes between healthy human individuals. Cells designated naive CD8 were CD45RO-negative and were positively selected for CCR7, with terminally differentiated effector memory CD45RA+ cells excluded. The study ran the assay at deep level. The protocol was immunoSEQ multiplex PCR, while the TCRdb copy is restricted to in-frame clones and leaves out a portion. This table holds about 750,000 clones, about 91% found once.

The source is a man between 25 and 39 years old in good health. The sequenced sample consisted of naive CD8+ T cells sorted from blood. The V call is TRBV7-9, the J call TRBJ2-1, with 10 positions matching TRBD2. This CDR3 reads CASSLVLAGNGNEQFF. CDR3 nucleotides: TGTGCCAGCAGCTTAGTACTAGCGGGGAATGGGAATGAGCAGTTCTTC.